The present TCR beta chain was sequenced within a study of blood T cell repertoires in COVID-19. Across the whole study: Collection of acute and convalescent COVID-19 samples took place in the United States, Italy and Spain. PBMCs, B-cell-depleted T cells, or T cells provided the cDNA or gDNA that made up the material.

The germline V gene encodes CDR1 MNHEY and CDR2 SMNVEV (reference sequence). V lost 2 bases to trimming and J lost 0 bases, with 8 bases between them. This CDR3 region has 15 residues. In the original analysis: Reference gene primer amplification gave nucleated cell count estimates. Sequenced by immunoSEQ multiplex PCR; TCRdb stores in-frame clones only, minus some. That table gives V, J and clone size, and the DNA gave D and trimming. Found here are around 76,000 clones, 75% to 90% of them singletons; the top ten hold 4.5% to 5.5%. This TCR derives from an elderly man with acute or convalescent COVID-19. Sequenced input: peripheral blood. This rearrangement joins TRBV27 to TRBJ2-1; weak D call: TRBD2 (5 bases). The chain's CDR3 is CASSLEGSSYNEQFF. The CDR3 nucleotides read TGTGCCAGCAGTTTAGAAGGGAGCTCCTACAATGAGCAGTTCTTC.